Described below is a single T cell receptor beta chain sequence and its context. At the DNA level, this CDR3 is encoded by other sequences in the same sample as well. This sample stems from a study of shared clonotypes between healthy human individuals. Generated by immunoSEQ multiplex PCR, the TCRdb table keeps only in-frame clones and is missing some. The top ten hold around 0.35% of the sample, which has approximately 2,300,000 clones, about nine tenths seen once. V lost 6 bases to trimming and J lost 5 bases, with 7 bases between them. Germline values: CDR1 SNHLY, CDR2 FYNNEI. This CDR3 has 11 amino acids.

The chain has TRBV2 and TRBJ2-5; tentative D call: TRBD2 (6 bases). This clonotype was sampled from a man aged 18 to 29 in good health. Some clones in this sample may be carry-over from other donors' samples. Sequencing input: naive CD4+ T cells from PBMCs. Subset specified: CD45RA+ positively selected. The CDR3 spells CASRGGETQYF. CDR3 nucleotides: TGTGCCAGCAGAGGAGGGGAGACCCAGTACTTC.